These 12 T cell receptor beta chains came from one sample sequenced in a study of blood T cell repertoires in COVID-19. Method: immunoSEQ multiplex PCR; TCRdb's copy keeps in-frame clones and lacks some. There are about 670,000 clones in the sample; 90% occur only once, and under 0.3% lies in the top ten. The sample taken for sequencing was peripheral blood. These receptors were collected from a woman aged 18-29 years with acute or convalescent COVID-19.

The chain joins TRBV19 to TRBJ2-1; TRBD1 agrees at 9 bases. Germline V gene data show CDR1 as LNHDA and CDR2 as SQIVND (reference sequence). This CDR3 region has 16 residues. The junction had 8 bases not matched to a gene; V was cut back by 5 bases and J by 3 bases. CDR3 amino acids: CASSLRDRAVYNEQFF. The CDR3 nucleotides are TGTGCCAGTAGTCTCCGGGACAGGGCCGTCTACAATGAGCAGTTCTTC.

The chain has TRBV4-1 and TRBJ1-4; 9 nucleotides line up with TRBD1. J was trimmed by 3 bases and V by 3 bases; bases with no gene match: 5. The CDR3 has 16 amino acids. In germline, CDR1 is MGHRA, CDR2 YSYEKL. The CDR3 DNA reads as TGCGCCAGCAGCCAGCCCCGGACAGGGGCTAATGAAAAACTGTTTTTT. Translation gives CASSQPRTGANEKLFF.

The V and J genes are TRBV5-6 and TRBJ1-2; D gene ambiguous. CDR3 length: 15 amino acids. Germline CDR1 reads SGHDT; CDR2 reads YYEEEE. V was pared by 2 bases and J by 4 bases, with 15 bases between. CDR3 protein: CASSLFVAPSYGYTF. CDR3 nucleotide sequence: TGTGCCAGCAGCTTATTTGTTGCACCTAGCTATGGCTACACCTTC. Drawing the rest from reference TRBV5-6 and TRBJ1-2, the complete variable domain is DAGVTQSPTHLIKTRGQQVTLRCSPKSGHDTVSWYQQALGQGPQFIFQYYEEEERQRGNFPDRFSGHQFPNYSSELNVNALLLGDSALYLCASSLFVAPSYGYTFGSGTRLTVV.

This rearrangement joins TRBV6-6 to TRBJ1-3; TRBD1 aligns across 8 bases. CDR1 is MNHNY and CDR2 is SVGAGI in the germline V gene (reference sequence). The CDR3 covers 15 residues. The junction had 14 bases not matched to a gene; V was cut back by 7 bases and J by 9 bases. CDR3 coding DNA: TGTGCCAGCATTCCGTCGAGGACAGGGATGGGCACCATATATTTT. This gives the protein CASIPSRTGMGTIYF.

The J gene is TRBJ2-7, the V gene TRBV4-3; D possibly corresponds to TRBD2 (5 bases). The V and J ends lost 0 bases and 7 bases respectively, with 13 bases between them. This CDR3 has 14 residues. Germline CDR1 LGHNA, CDR2 YSLEER. CDR3 sequence (DNA): TGCGCCAGCAGCCAAGATCTACTAGTGTGGGAGCAGTACTTC. It codes for CASSQDLLVWEQYF.

V usage is TRBV28 and J usage is TRBJ1-5; 9 bases agree with TRBD1. The CDR3 is made up of 13 amino acids. J lost 4 bases, V lost 11 bases, and 6 bases had no gene match. Germline loops: CDR1 MDHEN, CDR2 SYDVKM. CDR3 region: CAAGTGPNQPQHF. The CDR3, as DNA: TGTGCCGCCGGGACAGGGCCAAATCAGCCCCAGCATTTT.

This chain links TRBV14 with TRBJ1-2, with TRBD1 as a possible D gene (6 bases). V was shortened by 6 bases and J by 4 bases, with 21 bases between the two germline ends. There are 16 residues in the CDR3. The germline CDR1 and CDR2 sequences are SGHDN and FVKESK. This CDR3 is CASSRLTGQSTYGYTF. The CDR3 DNA reads as TGTGCCAGCAGTAGACTTACCGGACAGAGTACCTATGGCTACACCTTC.

V and J are TRBV2 and TRBJ1-1, with D possibly TRBD1 on 5 matching bases. The CDR3 loop spans 14 amino acids. The germline V gene has CDR1 SNHLY and CDR2 FYNNEI. V was clipped by 3 bases and J by 5 bases, with 13 bases between them. This chain's CDR3 is CASSEGLGWTEAFF. The CDR3, as DNA: TGTGCCAGCAGTGAGGGGCTCGGGTGGACTGAAGCTTTCTTT.

The sample holds one count of this clone. This chain connects TRBV9 to TRBJ2-3; D unresolved. With 0 bases removed from V and 4 bases from J, the gap between germline ends came to 6 bases. Germline-derived CDR1 and CDR2 are SGDLS and YYNGEE. This CDR3 is built from 13 residues. CDR3 coding DNA: TGTGCCAGCAGCGTAGGCGTGGCAGATACGCAGTATTTT. It specifies CASSVGVADTQYF.

The V gene is TRBV14, the J gene TRBJ2-3; D uncertain. CDR1 and CDR2 (germline): SGHDN, FVKESK. V gave up 0 bases and J gave up 2 bases, with 9 bases separating them. This CDR3 spans 15 amino acids. CDR3 sequence: CASSQERVNTDTQYF. CDR3 nucleotides: TGTGCCAGCAGCCAAGAACGAGTTAACACAGATACGCAGTATTTT. Filled out from reference TRBV14 and TRBJ2-3, the complete variable domain reads EAGVTQFPSHSVIEKGQTVTLRCDPISGHDNLYWYRRVMGKEIKFLLHFVKESKQDESGMPNNRFLAERTGGTYSTLKVQPAELEDSGVYFCASSQERVNTDTQYFGPGTRLTVL.

The rearrangement joins TRBV30 to TRBJ1-2; no clear D gene. Germline-derived CDR1 and CDR2 are GTSNPN and SVGIG (reference sequence). The CDR3 is 14 residues long. Deletions cut 0 bases from V and 5 bases from J, with 13 bases between. CDR3 residues: CAWSVQTETYGYTF. The DNA for the CDR3 is TGTGCCTGGAGTGTGCAAACAGAAACTTATGGCTACACCTTC. The full variable domain, completed using reference TRBV30 and TRBJ1-2, is SQTIHQWPATLVQPVGSPLSLECTVEGTSNPNLYWYRQAAGRGLQLLFYSVGIGQISSEVPQNLSASRPQDRQFILSSKKLLLSDSGFYLCAWSVQTETYGYTFGSGTRLTVV.

The J gene is TRBJ2-7, the V gene TRBV4-1; tentative D call: TRBD2 (5 bases). The V gene lost 0 bases and the J gene lost 4 bases, with 10 bases spanning the gap. In germline, CDR1 is MGHRA, CDR2 YSYEKL. The CDR3 has 14 residues. The CDR3 loop is CASSQDVALYEQYF. The CDR3, as DNA: TGCGCCAGCAGCCAAGATGTAGCGTTGTACGAGCAGTACTTC.